A selection of T cell receptor beta chains follows, all from one sample in a study of cytomegalovirus exposure and HLA in healthy donors. Only in-frame clones appear in the TCRdb table, and some are missing; sequencing was by immunoSEQ multiplex PCR. The sample carries 85,000 to 130,000 clones, about three quarters recorded once. The specimen sequenced was PBMCs. These receptors were obtained from a boy under 18 in good health and CMV-seronegative. The CDR3 runs from the conserved cysteine through the conserved F or W. A D gene is named only where the DNA matches it firmly. Some rows mark clone size as missing; the rest say once, few, many or name a class of expanded clone.

v_gene	abundance	d_gene	j_gene	CDR3aa	CDR3nt
TRBV28	NA	TRBD2	TRBJ2-5	CASSLILAGGGETQYF	TGTGCCAGCAGTTTAATACTAGCGGGGGGTGGAGAGACCCAGTACTTC
TRBV19	NA	TRBD1	TRBJ2-2	CASSPGQGTGELFF	TGTGCCAGTAGTCCCGGACAGGGGACCGGGGAGCTGTTTTTT
TRBV19	NA	NA	TRBJ1-5	CASSNFNQPQHF	TGTGCCAGTAGTAACTTTAATCAGCCCCAGCATTTT
TRBV7-9	few	NA	TRBJ1-6	CASSAGGLSSPLHF	TGTGCCAGCAGCGCGGGGGGTTTATCGTCACCCCTCCACTTT
TRBV2	NA	NA	TRBJ2-7	CASRLNLRDEQYF	TGTGCCAGCAGATTAAACCTTCGGGACGAGCAGTACTTC
TRBV5-6	NA	NA	TRBJ1-5	CASTPRPQHF	TGTGCCAGCACCCCCCGGCCCCAGCATTTT
TRBV2	NA	TRBD2	TRBJ2-7	CATARSGGYEQYF	TGTGCCACCGCGCGCTCGGGGGGCTACGAGCAGTACTTC
TRBV25-1	NA	NA	TRBJ1-1	CASSSGTRTFF	TGTGCCAGCAGCTCCGGGACAAGAACTTTCTTT
TRBV30	NA	TRBD2	TRBJ2-3	CAWSVSREGTQYF	TGTGCCTGGAGTGTAAGTCGGGAGGGTACGCAGTATTTT
TRBV6-1	NA	TRBD1	TRBJ1-5	CASSRDRDSNQPQHF	TGTGCCAGCAGTAGGGACAGGGATAGCAATCAGCCCCAGCATTTT
TRBV7-7	NA	NA	TRBJ2-7	CASSHRWGNSYEQYF	TGTGCTAGCAGTCACAGGTGGGGCAACTCCTACGAGCAGTACTTC
TRBV14	NA	NA	TRBJ2-7	CASSRTGGNEQYF	TGTGCCAGCAGCCGGACGGGGGGCAACGAGCAGTACTTC
TRBV6-5	once	TRBD1	TRBJ2-7	CASSYGGQGYEQYF	TGTGCCAGCAGTTACGGAGGACAGGGGTACGAGCAGTACTTC
TRBV4-3	NA	TRBD1	TRBJ2-2	CASSPRGQYTGELFF	TGCGCCAGCAGCCCGAGGGGACAGTACACCGGGGAGCTGTTTTTT
TRBV6-5	NA	NA	TRBJ1-5	CASKKGVSNQPQHF	TGTGCCAGCAAGAAGGGGGTGAGCAATCAGCCCCAGCATTTT
TRBV7-9	NA	TRBD1	TRBJ2-5	CASSPSSGGVETQYF	TGTGCCAGCAGCCCGAGTTCAGGGGGAGTGGAGACCCAGTACTTC
TRBV19	few	TRBD1	TRBJ2-4	CASSPRDRGIKNIQYF	TGTGCCAGTAGTCCCCGGGACAGGGGGATAAAAAACATTCAGTACTTC
TRBV7-9	NA	TRBD1	TRBJ1-1	CASSFRDRVTEAFF	TGTGCCAGCAGCTTCCGGGACAGGGTCACTGAAGCTTTCTTT